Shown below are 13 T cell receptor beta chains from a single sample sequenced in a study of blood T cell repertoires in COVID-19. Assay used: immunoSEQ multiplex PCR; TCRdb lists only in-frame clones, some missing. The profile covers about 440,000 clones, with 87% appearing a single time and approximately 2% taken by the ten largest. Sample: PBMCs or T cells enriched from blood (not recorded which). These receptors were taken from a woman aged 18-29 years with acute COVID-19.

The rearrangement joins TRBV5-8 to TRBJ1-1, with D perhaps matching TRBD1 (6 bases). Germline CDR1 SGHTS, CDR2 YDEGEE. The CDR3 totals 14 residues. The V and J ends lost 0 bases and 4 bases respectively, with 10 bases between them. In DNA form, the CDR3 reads TGTGCCAGCAGCTTGGGTCAGGGGAGCACTGAAGCTTTCTTT. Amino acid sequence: CASSLGQGSTEAFF. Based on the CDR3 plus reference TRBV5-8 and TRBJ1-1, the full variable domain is EAGVTQSPTHLIKTRGQQATLRCSPISGHTSVYWYQQALGLGLQFLLWYDEGEERNRGNFPPRFSGRQFPNYSSELNVNALELEDSALYLCASSLGQGSTEAFFGQGTRLTVV.

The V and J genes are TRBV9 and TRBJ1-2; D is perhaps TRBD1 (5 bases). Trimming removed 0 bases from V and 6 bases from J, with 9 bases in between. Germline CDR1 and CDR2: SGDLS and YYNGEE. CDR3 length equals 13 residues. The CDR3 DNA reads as TGTGCCAGCAGCGTAGGATTGACAGATGGCTACACCTTC. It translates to CASSVGLTDGYTF.

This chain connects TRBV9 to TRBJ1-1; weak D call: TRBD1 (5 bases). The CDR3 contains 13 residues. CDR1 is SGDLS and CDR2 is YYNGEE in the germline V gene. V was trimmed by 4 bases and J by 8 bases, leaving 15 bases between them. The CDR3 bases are TGTGCCAGCAGCTATATCGGACACTTCGAAGCTTTCTTT. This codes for CASSYIGHFEAFF.

CDR3 sequence (DNA): TGTGCCAGCAGCCCCGGGAGGGGGACCCAAGCTTTCTTT. Translated: CASSPGRGTQAFF. The chain recombines TRBV13 with TRBJ1-1, with D perhaps TRBD1 (6 bases). Germline V gene lookup returns CDR1 PRHDT and CDR2 FYEKMQ (reference sequence). V lost 5 bases to trimming and J lost 9 bases, with 16 bases between them. The CDR3 is made up of 13 amino acids.

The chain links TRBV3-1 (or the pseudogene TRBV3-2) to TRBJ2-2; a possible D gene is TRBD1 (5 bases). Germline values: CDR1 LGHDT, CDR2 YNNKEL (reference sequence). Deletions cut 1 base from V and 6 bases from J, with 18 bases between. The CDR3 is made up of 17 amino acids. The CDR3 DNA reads TGTGCCAGCAGCCAAGGTCTTCCCAGGGTCTGGGCCGGGGAGCTGTTTTTT. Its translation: CASSQGLPRVWAGELFF.

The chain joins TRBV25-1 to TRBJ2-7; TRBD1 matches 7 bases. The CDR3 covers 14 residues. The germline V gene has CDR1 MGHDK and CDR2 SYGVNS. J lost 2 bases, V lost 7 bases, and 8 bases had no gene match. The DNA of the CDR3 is TGTGCCAGCATAGGGGTCCAGGGGGCCTACGAGCAGTACTTC. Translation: CASIGVQGAYEQYF.

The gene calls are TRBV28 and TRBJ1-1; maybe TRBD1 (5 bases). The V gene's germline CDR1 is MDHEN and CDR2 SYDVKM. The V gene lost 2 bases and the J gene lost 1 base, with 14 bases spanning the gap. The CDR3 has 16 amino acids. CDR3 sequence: CASSLSQGGQNTEAFF. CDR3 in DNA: TGTGCCAGCAGTTTAAGCCAGGGAGGGCAGAACACTGAAGCTTTCTTT.

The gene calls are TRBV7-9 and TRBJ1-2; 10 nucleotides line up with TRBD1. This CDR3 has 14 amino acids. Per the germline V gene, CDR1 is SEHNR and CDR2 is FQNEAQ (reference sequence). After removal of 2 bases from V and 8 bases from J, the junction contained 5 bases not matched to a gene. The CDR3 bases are TGTGCCAGCAGCTTATCCGGGACAGGGGACGGCTACACCTTC. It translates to CASSLSGTGDGYTF.

The CDR3 region is CASTPPRREGKNIQYF. CDR3 in DNA: TGTGCCAGCACCCCCCCCCGGAGGGAGGGCAAAAACATTCAGTACTTC. J is TRBJ2-4 and V is TRBV28; 7 nucleotides match TRBD2. Per germline, CDR1 MDHEN and CDR2 SYDVKM. Trimming removed 7 bases from V and 3 bases from J; junction bases left unmatched: 12. The CDR3 contains 16 residues. Using reference TRBV28 and TRBJ2-4 for the parts outside the CDR3, the full variable domain is DVKVTQSSRYLVKRTGEKVFLECVQDMDHENMFWYRQDPGLGLRLIYFSYDVKMKEKGDIPEGYSVSREKKERFSLILESASTNQTSMYLCASTPPRREGKNIQYFGAGTRLSVL.

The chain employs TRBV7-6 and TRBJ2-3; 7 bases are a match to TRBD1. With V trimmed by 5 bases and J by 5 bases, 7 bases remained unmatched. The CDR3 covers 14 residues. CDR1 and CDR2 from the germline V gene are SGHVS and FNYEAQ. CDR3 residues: CASSQGTVGDTQYF. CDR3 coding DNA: TGTGCCAGCAGCCAAGGGACAGTTGGAGATACGCAGTATTTT. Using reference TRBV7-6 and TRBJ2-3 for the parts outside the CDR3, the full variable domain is GAGVSQSPRYKVTKRGQDVALRCDPISGHVSLYWYRQALGQGPEFLTYFNYEAQQDKSGLPNDRFSAERPEGSISTLTIQRTEQRDSAMYRCASSQGTVGDTQYFGPGTRLTVL.

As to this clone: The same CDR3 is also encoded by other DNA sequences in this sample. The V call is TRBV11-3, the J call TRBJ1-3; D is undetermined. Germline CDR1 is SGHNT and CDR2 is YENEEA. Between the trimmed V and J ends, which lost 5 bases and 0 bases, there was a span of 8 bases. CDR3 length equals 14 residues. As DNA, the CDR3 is TGTGCCAGCAGCCCAGGCCTCTCTGGAAACACCATATATTTT. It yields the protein CASSPGLSGNTIYF.

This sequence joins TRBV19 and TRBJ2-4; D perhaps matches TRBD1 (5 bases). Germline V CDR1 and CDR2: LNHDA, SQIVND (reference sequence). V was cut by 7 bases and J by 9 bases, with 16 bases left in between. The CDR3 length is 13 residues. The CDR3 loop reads CASTRTRDSIQYF. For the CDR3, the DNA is TGTGCCAGTACTAGGACACGCGATAGCATTCAGTACTTC.

CDR3 sequence: CASSPEKNRGSPLHF. CDR3 DNA: TGCGCCAGCAGCCCCGAAAAAAACAGGGGCTCACCCCTCCACTTT. This rearrangement joins TRBV5-1 to TRBJ1-6, with 7 bases lining up with TRBD1. Unmatched junction bases numbered 11, after V lost 4 bases and J lost 10 bases. The CDR3 runs 15 residues. Germline V lookup: CDR1 SGHRS, CDR2 YFSETQ.